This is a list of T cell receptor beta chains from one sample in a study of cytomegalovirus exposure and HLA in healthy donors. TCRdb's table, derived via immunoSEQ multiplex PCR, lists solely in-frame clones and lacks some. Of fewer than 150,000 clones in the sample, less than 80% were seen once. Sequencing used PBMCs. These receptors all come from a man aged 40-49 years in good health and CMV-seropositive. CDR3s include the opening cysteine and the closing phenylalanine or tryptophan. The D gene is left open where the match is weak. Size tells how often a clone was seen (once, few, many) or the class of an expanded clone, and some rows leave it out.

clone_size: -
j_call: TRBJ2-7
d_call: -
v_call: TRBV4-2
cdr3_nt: TGTGCCAGCAGCCTAACGGTGGGCCTCACCTCCTACGAGCAGTACTTC
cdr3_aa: CASSLTVGLTSYEQYF

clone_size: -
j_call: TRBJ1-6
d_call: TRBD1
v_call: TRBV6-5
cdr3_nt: TGTGCCAGCAGTTCCGGGACAGTAGGAAATTCACCCCTCCACTTT
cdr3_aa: CASSSGTVGNSPLHF

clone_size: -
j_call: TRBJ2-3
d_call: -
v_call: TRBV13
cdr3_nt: TGTGCCAGCAGCGCCCAACGTTACAGGGATTTGGTCTTAGGAGATACGCAGTATTTT
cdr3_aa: CASSAQRYRDLVLGDTQYF

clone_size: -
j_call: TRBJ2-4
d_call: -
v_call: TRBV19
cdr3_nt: TGTGCCAGTAGTTCCGGACTGGATCTAGCCAAAAACATTCAGTACTTC
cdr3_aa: CASSSGLDLAKNIQYF

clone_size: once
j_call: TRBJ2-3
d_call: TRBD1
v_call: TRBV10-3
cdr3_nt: TGTGCCATCAGTGATCCAGGGGGCAGCACAGATACGCAGTATTTT
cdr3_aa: CAISDPGGSTDTQYF

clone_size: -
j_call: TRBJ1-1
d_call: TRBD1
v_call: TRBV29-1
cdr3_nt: TGCAGCGTTGAACGACAGGGGTCCCCACCCACTGAAGCTTTCTTT
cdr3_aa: CSVERQGSPPTEAFF

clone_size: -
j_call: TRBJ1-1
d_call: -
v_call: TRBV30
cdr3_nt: TGTGCCTGGAGTGCCCTCTATCAATATTTCTTT
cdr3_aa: CAWSALYQYFF

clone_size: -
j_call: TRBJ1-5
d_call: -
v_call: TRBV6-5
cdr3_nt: TGTGCCAGCAGTTGGGGCCGGGGGAGGAATCAGCCCCAGCATTTT
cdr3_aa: CASSWGRGRNQPQHF

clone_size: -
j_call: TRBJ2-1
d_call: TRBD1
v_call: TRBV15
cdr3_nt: TGTGCCACCAGCAGAGCCGGACAGGGATTGAATGAGCAGTTCTTC
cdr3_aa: CATSRAGQGLNEQFF

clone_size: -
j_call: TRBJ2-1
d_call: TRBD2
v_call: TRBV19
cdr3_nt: TGTGCCAGTAGTGTATCTAGCGGGATGGGTTTCGATGAGCAGTTCTTC
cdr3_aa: CASSVSSGMGFDEQFF

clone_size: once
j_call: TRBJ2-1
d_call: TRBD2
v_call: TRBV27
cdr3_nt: TGTGCCAGCAGTTTGCTAGCGGGAGACTCCTACAATGAGCAGTTCTTC
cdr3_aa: CASSLLAGDSYNEQFF

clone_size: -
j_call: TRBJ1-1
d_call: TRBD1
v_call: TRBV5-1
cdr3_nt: TGCGCCAGCAGCTTGGTGGGGGACAGGTGGAACACTGAAGCTTTCTTT
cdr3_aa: CASSLVGDRWNTEAFF

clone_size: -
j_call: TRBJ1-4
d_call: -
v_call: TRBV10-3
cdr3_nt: TGTGCCATCAGCCCCGGGGGAGGTAGGGAAAAACTGTTTTTT
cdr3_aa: CAISPGGGREKLFF

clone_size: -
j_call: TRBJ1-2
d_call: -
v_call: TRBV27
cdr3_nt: TGTGCCAGCAGTTTACGGCTCGGGGGTTATGGCTACACCTTC
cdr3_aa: CASSLRLGGYGYTF

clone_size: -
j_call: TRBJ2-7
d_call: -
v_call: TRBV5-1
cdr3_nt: TGCGCCAGCAGCTGGGGAGCCTACGAGCAGTACTTC
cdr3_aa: CASSWGAYEQYF

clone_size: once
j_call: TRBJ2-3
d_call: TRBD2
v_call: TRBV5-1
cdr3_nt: TGCGCCAGCAGCTCCTATACTAGCGACATCACAGATACGCAGTATTTT
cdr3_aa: CASSSYTSDITDTQYF

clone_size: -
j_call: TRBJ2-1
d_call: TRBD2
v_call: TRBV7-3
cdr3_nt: TGTGCCAGCAGCTGGGGACTAGCGGCTCCATTCGATGAGCAGTTCTTC
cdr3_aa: CASSWGLAAPFDEQFF

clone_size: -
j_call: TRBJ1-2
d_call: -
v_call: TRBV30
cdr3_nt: TGTGCCTGGGCCGGGACTGCATATGGCTACACCTTC
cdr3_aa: CAWAGTAYGYTF

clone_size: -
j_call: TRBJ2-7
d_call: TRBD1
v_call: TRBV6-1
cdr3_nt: TGTGCCAGCACGCCGGGACAGGGGCAGTACGAGCAGTACTTC
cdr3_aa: CASTPGQGQYEQYF

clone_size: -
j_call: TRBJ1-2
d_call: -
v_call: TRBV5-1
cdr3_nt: TGCGCCAGCAGCTTGGAAGGGGTGGCAGGGGTCGGCTATGGCTACACCTTC
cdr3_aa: CASSLEGVAGVGYGYTF

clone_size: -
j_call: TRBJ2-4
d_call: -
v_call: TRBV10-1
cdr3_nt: TGCGCCTGCGGCTGGCGGGCCAAAAACATTCAGTACTTC
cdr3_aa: CACGWRAKNIQYF

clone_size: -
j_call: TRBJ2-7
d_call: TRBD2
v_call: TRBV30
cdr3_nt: TGTGCCTGGAGTGGCCTAGCGGGAATTTACGAGCAGTACTTC
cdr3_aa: CAWSGLAGIYEQYF

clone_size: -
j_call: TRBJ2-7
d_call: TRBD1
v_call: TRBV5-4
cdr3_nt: TGTGCCAGCAGCCTCCGGGACAGGGGCTACGAGCAGTACTTC
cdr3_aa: CASSLRDRGYEQYF

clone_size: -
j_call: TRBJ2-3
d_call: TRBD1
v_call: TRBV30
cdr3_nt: TGTGCCTGGACCCAGACAGGGGCTAGCACAGATACGCAGTATTTT
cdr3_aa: CAWTQTGASTDTQYF

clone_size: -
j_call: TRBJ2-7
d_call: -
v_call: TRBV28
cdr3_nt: TGTGCCAGCGGCTTCCAGGGACTTTCCCCCTACGAGCAGTACTTC
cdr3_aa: CASGFQGLSPYEQYF

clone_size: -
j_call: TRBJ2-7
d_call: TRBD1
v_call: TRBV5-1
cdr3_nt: TGCGCCAGCAGCTTGCCCGGACAGGGGGAGTACGAGCAGTACTTC
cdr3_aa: CASSLPGQGEYEQYF

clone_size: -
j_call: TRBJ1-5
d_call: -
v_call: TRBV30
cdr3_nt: TGTGCCTGGAGTGTACGGGGGAATCAGCCCCAGCATTTT
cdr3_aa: CAWSVRGNQPQHF

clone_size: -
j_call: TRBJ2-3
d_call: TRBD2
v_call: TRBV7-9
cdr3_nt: TGTGCCAGCAGCTTAGTCCCCCCAGGGACTAGCGGGAAAAGAGATACGCAGTATTTT
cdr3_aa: CASSLVPPGTSGKRDTQYF

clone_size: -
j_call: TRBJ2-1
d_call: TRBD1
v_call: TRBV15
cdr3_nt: TGTGCCACCAGCAACTTCCTATCCGGGACAGGGGGTATAAGGTTCTTC
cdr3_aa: CATSNFLSGTGGIRFF

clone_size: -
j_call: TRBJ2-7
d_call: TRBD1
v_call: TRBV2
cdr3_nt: TGTGCCAGCAGCCCTTGGGACAGAGCCTACGAGCAGTACTTC
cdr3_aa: CASSPWDRAYEQYF

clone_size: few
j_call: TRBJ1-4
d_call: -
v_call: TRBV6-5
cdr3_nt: TGTGCCAGCAGAAAGAGACCGGGTTCTAATGAAAAACTGTTTTTT
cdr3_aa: CASRKRPGSNEKLFF

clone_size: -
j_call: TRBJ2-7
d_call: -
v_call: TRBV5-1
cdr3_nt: TGCGCCAGCAGCTCCTCGGGATTTTCCTACGAGCAGTACTTC
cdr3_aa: CASSSSGFSYEQYF

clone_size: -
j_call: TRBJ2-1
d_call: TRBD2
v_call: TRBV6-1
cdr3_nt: TGTGCCGGCAGTGAGCTAGCGGGAGGGAATGAGCAGTTCTTC
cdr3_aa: CAGSELAGGNEQFF

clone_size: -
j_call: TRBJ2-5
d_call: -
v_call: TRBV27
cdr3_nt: TGTGCCAGCAGTTTTTCTTCAACGCAGGGATTCCAAGAGACCCAGTACTTC
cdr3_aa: CASSFSSTQGFQETQYF

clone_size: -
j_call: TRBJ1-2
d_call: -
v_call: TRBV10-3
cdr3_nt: TGTGCCATCAGTGAGCCCCGGGGACTCGGGAACTATGGCTACACCTTC
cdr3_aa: CAISEPRGLGNYGYTF

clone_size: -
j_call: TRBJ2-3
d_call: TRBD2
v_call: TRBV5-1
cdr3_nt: TGCGCCAGCGGCTCTACTAGCGGCACAGATACGCAGTATTTT
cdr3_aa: CASGSTSGTDTQYF

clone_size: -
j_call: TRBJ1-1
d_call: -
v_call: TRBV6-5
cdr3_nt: TGTGCCAGCAGTTACAGGCGTGTCAGGAACAGTAATGAAGCTTTCTTT
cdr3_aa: CASSYRRVRNSNEAFF

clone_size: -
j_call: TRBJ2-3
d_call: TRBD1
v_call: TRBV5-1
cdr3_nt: TGCGCCAGCAGCTATCGACAGGGAGGCACAGATACGCAGTATTTT
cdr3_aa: CASSYRQGGTDTQYF

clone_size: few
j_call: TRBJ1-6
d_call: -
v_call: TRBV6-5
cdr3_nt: TGTGCCAGCAGTTACTACCTTCGGACAATTAATTCACCCCTCCACTTT
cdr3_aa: CASSYYLRTINSPLHF

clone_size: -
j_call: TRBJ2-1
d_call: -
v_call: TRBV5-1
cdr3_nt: TGCGCCAGCAGCTTATCTACCAGCGGTACCTCCTACAATGAGCAGTTCTTC
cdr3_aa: CASSLSTSGTSYNEQFF

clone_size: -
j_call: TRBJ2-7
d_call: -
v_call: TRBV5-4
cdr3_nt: TGTGCCAGCAGCTTGACGGCTAGCCCCTACGAGCAGTACTTC
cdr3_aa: CASSLTASPYEQYF

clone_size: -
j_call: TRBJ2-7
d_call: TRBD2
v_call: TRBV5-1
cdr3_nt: TGCGCCAGCAGCGACACTAGCGGGAGCGTTGACGAGCAGTACTTC
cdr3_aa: CASSDTSGSVDEQYF

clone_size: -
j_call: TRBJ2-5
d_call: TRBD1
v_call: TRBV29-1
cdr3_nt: TGCAGCGTAGCTTATATGTGGACAGGGGAGGAGACCCAGTACTTC
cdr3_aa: CSVAYMWTGEETQYF

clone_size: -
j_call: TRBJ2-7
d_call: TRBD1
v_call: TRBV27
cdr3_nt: TGTGCCAGCAGTCGGACAGGGCCCTACGAGCAGTACTTC
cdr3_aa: CASSRTGPYEQYF

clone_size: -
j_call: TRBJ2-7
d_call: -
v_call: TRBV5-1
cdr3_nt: TGCGCCAGCAGCTTGACACGGAGCTACGAGCAGTACTTC
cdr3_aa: CASSLTRSYEQYF

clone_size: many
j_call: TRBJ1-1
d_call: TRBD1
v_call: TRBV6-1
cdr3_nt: TGTGCCAGCAGGGTACCGGGACAGGGGTCTGAAGCTTTCTTT
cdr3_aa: CASRVPGQGSEAFF

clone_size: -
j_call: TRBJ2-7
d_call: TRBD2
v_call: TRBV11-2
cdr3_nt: TGTGCCAGCAGCTTAGCGGGACTAGCTCTCGAGCAGTACTTC
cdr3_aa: CASSLAGLALEQYF

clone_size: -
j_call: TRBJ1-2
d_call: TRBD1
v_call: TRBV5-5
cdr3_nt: TGTGCCAGCAGCCAGGACAGGAGCTACACCTTC
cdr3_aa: CASSQDRSYTF